The clone carrying this TCR beta chain was counted a single time. Its matching antigen is unknown. This specimen comes from a study of shared clonotypes between healthy human individuals. Study summary: Each donor's CD4 naive and CD4 memory cells filled three plates apiece, CD8 naive two, and CD8 memory one. Whole-study findings and limits: Shared clonotypes across all four donors exceeded non-shared ones in generation probability. Among donors, the sharing of clonotypes was expected to be influenced by sequencing depth.

The CDR3 is 13 amino acids. CDR1 SGHAT and CDR2 FQNNGV come from the germline V gene. V was pared by 1 base and J by 8 bases, with 11 bases between. TCRdb keeps only in-frame clones here, not all; method: immunoSEQ multiplex PCR. The sample has roughly 1,100,000 clones, more than 60% seen once. Healthy HIV-negative adults with no recent acute infections or vaccinations were recruited as donors. V usage is TRBV11-2 and J usage is TRBJ1-1; D unresolved. This sequence originates from a man aged 18 to 30 in good health. The specimen was memory CD4+ T cells sorted from blood. Documented subset: CD45RA-negative fraction. The CDR3 loop is CASSLATLGEAFF. CDR3 bases: TGTGCCAGCAGCTTAGCCACCCTCGGGGAAGCTTTCTTT.